The clone carrying this T cell receptor (beta chain) was recorded once. Its matching antigen is unknown. Data came from immunoSEQ multiplex PCR; TCRdb stores just in-frame clones and leaves some out. The repertoire includes approximately 330,000 clones, about 93% of them detected once, and 5% to 7% sits in the top ten. Documented time point: blood from clinic visit 5 months post-surgery; TSC patient then seizure free. The sample is drawn from a study of brain T cells in children with intractable seizures. The CDR3 is made up of 13 amino acids. The trim removed 1 base at V and 10 bases at J, leaving 6 bases unmatched. Germline V gene lookup returns CDR1 LNHDA and CDR2 SQIVND (reference sequence). Whole-study results and caveats: HCMV serostatus was not known, and viral specificity came from CDR3 similarity only.

This TCR came from a boy younger than two with tuberous sclerosis and intractable seizures. The rearrangement joins TRBV19 to TRBJ1-1; TRBD1 matches 7 bases. Here the sequenced sample was peripheral blood, taken 5 to 6 months after surgery. DNA for the CDR3: TGTGCCAGTAGTATAGCAGGGGGTTGGGGAGCTTTCTTT. Its translation is CASSIAGGWGAFF.